A selection of T cell receptor beta chains follows, all from one sample in a study of cytomegalovirus exposure and HLA in healthy donors. Method: immunoSEQ multiplex PCR; TCRdb's copy keeps in-frame clones and lacks some. The sample lists 100,000 to 150,000 clones; roughly four fifths were seen once. What was sequenced was PBMCs. These receptors all stem from a man aged 50-60 years in good health and CMV-seronegative. CDR3s include the opening cysteine and the closing phenylalanine or tryptophan. A D gene is named only where the DNA matches it firmly. Clone size is shown for a subset of rows, as once, few, many or a class of expanded clone.

abundance,d_gene,j_gene,v_gene,CDR3nt,CDR3aa
-,-,TRBJ1-1,TRBV6-1,TGTGCCAGCAGTAAATACCGGGACACTGAAGCTTTCTTT,CASSKYRDTEAFF
few,-,TRBJ1-1,TRBV11-2,TGTGCCAGCAGCTTATCGGAGGGAGTAACTGAAGCTTTCTTT,CASSLSEGVTEAFF
-,-,TRBJ2-2,TRBV18,TGTGCCAGCTCGATACAGCAATGGGCTGACACCGGGGAGCTGTTTTTT,CASSIQQWADTGELFF
-,TRBD1,TRBJ1-2,TRBV7-9,TGTGCCAGCAGCTTCAGGGGGACAGTCTATGGCTACACCTTC,CASSFRGTVYGYTF
once,-,TRBJ1-6,TRBV2,TGTGCCAGCAGCCAGGGGAATTCACCCCTCCACTTT,CASSQGNSPLHF
-,-,TRBJ2-3,TRBV14,TGTGCCAGCAGCGCAGGGGCGGATACGCAGTATTTT,CASSAGADTQYF
-,-,TRBJ2-1,TRBV4-2,TGTGCCAGCAGCCAAGAAACTCTCCCCCCTTACAATGAGCAGTTCTTC,CASSQETLPPYNEQFF
-,TRBD2,TRBJ2-5,TRBV6-6,TGTGCCAGCAGTAACCCGGGACTAGCGAAAGAGACCCAGTACTTC,CASSNPGLAKETQYF
-,TRBD1,TRBJ2-7,TRBV6-1,TGTGCCAGCAGTGAAAGAGGGGACAGTCCCAACGAGCAGTACTTC,CASSERGDSPNEQYF
-,TRBD2,TRBJ2-2,TRBV9,TGTGCCAGCAGCGGGACCGGGACTAGCTATATCGTGGACACCGGGGAGCTGTTTTTT,CASSGTGTSYIVDTGELFF
-,TRBD1,TRBJ1-2,TRBV19,TGTGCCAGTAGTATATTATCGAATTCATGGACAGGGAATGGCTACACCTTC,CASSILSNSWTGNGYTF
-,-,TRBJ1-5,TRBV5-8,TGTGCCAGCAGCTTACAGGGCGTAAATCAGCCCCAGCATTTT,CASSLQGVNQPQHF
-,-,TRBJ2-4,TRBV7-9,TGTTCCAGCAGCTTTCCCCGCGAAGCCAAAAACATTCAGTACTTC,CSSSFPREAKNIQYF
few,-,TRBJ1-3,TRBV6-5,TGTGCCACGGGCGGACTCTCTGGAAACACCATATATTTT,CATGGLSGNTIYF
-,TRBD1,TRBJ1-6,TRBV11-2,TGTGCCAGCAGCTCGCTGCAGGGGGCTGGTTCACCCCTCCACTTT,CASSSLQGAGSPLHF
-,-,TRBJ2-1,TRBV4-1,TGCGCCAGCAGCCAAGTTGCAGGGGACAATGAGCAGTTCTTC,CASSQVAGDNEQFF